Included here is one TCR beta chain sequence, with context. The antigen is undetermined. 13 Jbeta primers and 60 Vbeta primers were used for the PCR. The method was immunoSEQ multiplex PCR; TCRdb's version includes in-frame clones alone and lacks a portion of them. The sample holds nearly 200,000 clones, approximately 80% seen once. The V and J ends lost 7 bases and 8 bases respectively, with 14 bases between them. CDR3 size: 13 residues. From germline, CDR1 is SNHLY and CDR2 FYNNEI. This record comes from a study of cytomegalovirus exposure and HLA in healthy donors. The study's findings and limits: Through in vitro validation, a few CMV-associated chains were shown to be specific for CMV antigens. With later analysis, a missense DCLRE1C variant became linked to TCR beta V- and J-gene trimming.

The sample consisted of PBMCs. The J gene is TRBJ1-4, the V gene TRBV2, with a possible D match to TRBD1 (5 bases). The origin of this receptor is a boy between 2 and 15 years old in good health and CMV-seronegative. CDR3 DNA sequence: TGTGCCAGCAAGGGCAGGGATAGGGAAAAACTGTTTTTT. Its translation: CASKGRDREKLFF.